This TCR beta chain derives from a study of cytomegalovirus exposure and HLA in healthy donors. Overall study findings and caveats: In a later analysis, V- and J-gene trimming of beta chains associated with a DCLRE1C missense variant, replicated independently.

As concerns this clone: Its target is unknown.

CDR3 length: 15 amino acids. The J segment lost 3 bases and the V segment lost 2 bases, leaving 0 bases of the junction unmatched. Germline V gene lookup returns CDR1 MNHEY and CDR2 SMNVEV (reference sequence). The PCR used 60 Vbeta and 13 Jbeta primers. Here immunoSEQ multiplex PCR was the method, and the copy in TCRdb shows in-frame clones only, minus some. Altogether about 140,000 clones are present, roughly 76% being singletons, with the ten largest covering less than 1.5%. The specimen was PBMCs. V usage is TRBV27 and J usage is TRBJ2-2, with 10 bases matching TRBD2. This sequence originates from a female donor in good health and CMV-seronegative. The CDR3 loop reads CASSLLAGDTGELFF. The CDR3 nucleotides read TGTGCCAGCAGTTTACTAGCGGGAGACACCGGGGAGCTGTTTTTT.